In its sample, the clone carrying this T cell receptor beta chain was seen many times. Its antigen is unidentified. Germline CDR1 is SNHLY and CDR2 is FYNNEI. After removal of 0 bases from V and 6 bases from J, the junction contained 5 bases not matched to a gene. The CDR3 loop spans 15 amino acids. The sample belongs to a study of T cell repertoires in cytomegalovirus infection. Looking at the study overall: Shared public TCR beta signatures pointed to both CMV infection and a matching HLA type.

Study results and caveats: It was HLA-C-restricted CMV-specific TCR beta clonotypes that dominated the response ex vivo. Pooled public TCR beta family frequency picked out CMV carriers with the relevant HLA.

TCRdb re-called the reads with MiXCR, one entry per CDR3 protein. The table includes more than 50,000 distinct CDR3 sequences, about a third detected once. This clonotype was sampled from a human donor in good health (CMV status not recorded). Some clones in this sample may be carry-over from other donors' samples. J is TRBJ1-1 and V is TRBV2, with 9 bases aligning to TRBD1. The sequenced sample consisted of PBMCs, sequenced either directly or after in vitro stimulation (not recorded which). Here the CDR3 DNA reads TGTGCCAGCAGTGAAGCGGAACAGGGGGCTGCTGAAGCTTTCTTT. This translates into CASSEAEQGAAEAFF.